A single sample gave rise to the 20 T cell receptor beta chains below, sequenced in a study of Ad26.COV2.S vaccination and SARS-CoV-2 variants. Treatment defined: some 20 received Ad26.COV2.S at low or high dose, single or two shots; about 5 received placebo; per-sample allocation not given. Specimen acquisition occurred on day 63 following the initial vaccine or placebo injection. Produced via immunoSEQ multiplex PCR; TCRdb's table is partial and in-frame only. The repertoire holds roughly 390,000 clones, with less than 90% as singletons. This specimen was peripheral blood, taken in a trial of Ad26.COV2.S vaccine versus placebo. The source of these receptors is a person between 18 and 65 years old who received the Ad26.COV2.S COVID-19 vaccine or a placebo.

As DNA, the CDR3 is TGTGCCAGCAGTGTCGGGACAGGGAAGAGCTCCTACGAGCAGTACTTC. Translated: CASSVGTGKSSYEQYF. The rearrangement joins TRBV28 to TRBJ2-7; 9 nucleotides line up with TRBD1. Germline assignment: CDR1 MDHEN and CDR2 SYDVKM. V was pared by 5 bases and J by 0 bases, with 8 bases of the junction left unmatched. The CDR3 has 16 amino acids.

This clone was found once. The rearrangement uses TRBV10-3 and TRBJ1-2; 7 nucleotides line up with TRBD1. CDR1 ENHRY and CDR2 SYGVKD come from the germline V gene. With 3 bases clipped from V and 10 bases from J, the junction kept 8 bases outside the gene matches. This CDR3 has 13 residues. CDR3 residues: CAISDRQGMVYTF. The CDR3, as DNA: TGTGCCATCAGTGACCGACAGGGTATGGTCTACACCTTC.

This clone was seen only once. The rearrangement joins TRBV6-5 to TRBJ2-3; D is undetermined. CDR3 size: 13 residues. Trimming shortened V by 5 bases and J by 0 bases, and 6 bases separated the two germline ends. The V gene's germline CDR1 is MNHEY and CDR2 SVGAGI. The CDR3 reads CASSTDSTDTQYF. As DNA, the CDR3 is TGTGCCAGCAGTACCGACAGCACAGATACGCAGTATTTT.

This rearrangement joins TRBV7-9 to TRBJ1-3, with unresolved D. This CDR3 region has 19 residues. Germline V CDR1 and CDR2: SEHNR, FQNEAQ (reference sequence). V lost 2 bases and J 4 bases, leaving 24 bases between the germline ends. The CDR3 is CASSLKPLTRRDGGNTIYF. CDR3 in DNA: TGTGCCAGCAGCTTAAAACCCCTAACCAGACGTGATGGAGGAAACACCATATATTTT.

The chain employs TRBV23-1 and TRBJ1-2; D is uncertain. TRBV23-1 is an ORF for which the function is uncertain. CDR3 length equals 15 residues. The V gene lost 4 bases and the J gene lost 3 bases, with 15 bases spanning the gap. The CDR3 region has the DNA TGCGCCAGCAGTCTGGCAGTCTGTCGGTACTATGGCTACACCTTC. As protein: CASSLAVCRYYGYTF.

The rearrangement uses TRBV6-2 or TRBV6-3 and TRBJ1-6; D gene uncertain. The ends were cut back, 2 bases at V and 10 bases at J, with 12 bases in the middle. The CDR3 length is 14 residues. From germline, CDR1 is MNHEY and CDR2 SVGEGT. DNA for the CDR3: TGTGCCAGCAGTTACAACAGACGATTATCACCCCTCCACTTT. Amino acids: CASSYNRRLSPLHF.

J is TRBJ1-5 and V is TRBV19; a weak D match, TRBD1 (5 bases). With 3 bases removed from V and 5 bases from J, the gap between germline ends came to 14 bases. The CDR3 loop spans 15 amino acids. Germline loops: CDR1 LNHDA, CDR2 SQIVND (reference sequence). Here the CDR3 DNA reads TGTGCCAGTAGTATGATAGCAGGGAGGGATCAGCCCCAGCATTTT. This encodes CASSMIAGRDQPQHF.

The chain links TRBV7-9 to TRBJ2-7; no firm D call. Germline CDR1 is SEHNR and CDR2 is FQNEAQ (reference sequence). This CDR3 contains 11 residues. Trimming took off 0 bases at V and 7 bases at J, with 4 bases between the two ends. The CDR3 sequence is CASSLAGEQYF. Written as DNA, the CDR3 is TGTGCCAGCAGCTTAGCTGGGGAGCAGTACTTC.

The CDR3 sequence is CASSSLTSGGANEQFF. The CDR3 coding sequence is TGTGCCAGCAGCTCCCTTACTAGCGGGGGGGCCAATGAGCAGTTCTTC. This sequence joins TRBV11-2 and TRBJ2-1, with 13 nucleotides matching TRBD2. Germline lookup yields CDR1 SGHAT and CDR2 FQNNGV. This CDR3 has 16 residues. The junction had 6 bases not matched to a gene; V was cut back by 4 bases and J by 6 bases.

The rearrangement uses TRBV5-4 and TRBJ2-5, with D unresolved. Trimming left V 4 bases short and J 0 bases short, with 13 bases between. CDR3 length: 15 amino acids. The V gene's germline CDR1 is SGHNT and CDR2 YYREEE (reference sequence). CDR3 nucleotides: TGTGCCAGCAGCCTAGAGGTCGGATACCAAGAGACCCAGTACTTC. It translates to CASSLEVGYQETQYF. Variable domain in full (rest from reference TRBV5-4 and TRBJ2-5): ETGVTQSPTHLIKTRGQQVTLRCSSQSGHNTVSWYQQALGQGPQFIFQYYREEENGRGNFPPRFSGLQFPNYSSELNVNALELDDSALYLCASSLEVGYQETQYFGPGTRLLVL.

The chain recombines TRBV9 with TRBJ1-1; TRBD1 is a possible D gene (5 bases). This CDR3 has 15 amino acids. CDR1 and CDR2 from the germline V gene are SGDLS and YYNGEE. V was clipped by 0 bases and J by 3 bases, with 12 bases between them. In nucleotides, the CDR3 is TGTGCCAGCAGCGTAGCGGGGGGGAGCTACACTGAAGCTTTCTTT. Protein: CASSVAGGSYTEAFF.

The chain joins TRBV7-6 to TRBJ2-7; D is ambiguous. CDR3 length: 13 residues. The V and J ends lost 4 bases and 2 bases respectively, with 9 bases between them. The germline V gene encodes CDR1 SGHVS and CDR2 FNYEAQ. Here the CDR3 reads CASSSYRTYEQYF. For the CDR3, the DNA is TGTGCCAGCAGCTCCTATAGGACCTACGAGCAGTACTTC.

The chain is built from TRBV18 and TRBJ1-3, with D possibly TRBD1 on 5 matching bases. V lost 3 bases and J lost 2, with 8 bases in between. The CDR3 loop spans 14 amino acids. Germline lookup yields CDR1 KGHSH and CDR2 LQKENI. CDR3 region: CASSPGGTGNTIYF. CDR3 DNA: TGTGCCAGCTCACCGGGGGGGACTGGAAACACCATATATTTT.

This rearrangement joins TRBV6-5 to TRBJ1-2, with 9 bases matching TRBD1. Unmatched junction bases numbered 9, after V lost 7 bases and J lost 3 bases. Germline V gene data show CDR1 as MNHEY and CDR2 as SVGAGI. This CDR3 has 15 residues. DNA of the CDR3: TGTGCCAGCACCCAAGCACAGGGGGCTTACTATGGCTACACCTTC. Amino acids: CASTQAQGAYYGYTF.

The chain employs TRBV2 and TRBJ2-7; 8 positions match TRBD2. CDR3 length equals 16 residues. V lost 3 bases, J lost 4 bases, and 11 bases stayed unmatched. CDR1 SNHLY and CDR2 FYNNEI come from the germline V gene. The CDR3 loop reads CASSDPQRGPIYEQYF. In DNA form, the CDR3 reads TGTGCCAGCAGTGATCCCCAGCGGGGGCCGATATACGAGCAGTACTTC.

J is TRBJ1-4 and V is TRBV5-4, with TRBD1 matching 7 bases. The length of the CDR3 is 14 residues. J was trimmed by 2 bases and V by 2 bases; bases with no gene match: 0. Per germline, CDR1 SGHNT and CDR2 YYREEE (reference sequence). CDR3 residues: CASSLGGTNEKLFF. The CDR3 region has the DNA TGTGCCAGCAGCTTAGGGGGCACTAATGAAAAACTGTTTTTT. Complete variable domain (other parts from reference TRBV5-4 and TRBJ1-4): ETGVTQSPTHLIKTRGQQVTLRCSSQSGHNTVSWYQQALGQGPQFIFQYYREEENGRGNFPPRFSGLQFPNYSSELNVNALELDDSALYLCASSLGGTNEKLFFGSGTQLSVL.

This clone appeared once. This sequence joins TRBV11-2 and TRBJ2-4, with 14 bases identical to TRBD2. This CDR3 region has 19 residues. Germline V gene sequence: CDR1 SGHAT, CDR2 FQNNGV. V shed 3 bases and J 6 bases; nucleotides not matched to a gene: 13. The DNA of the CDR3 is TGTGCCAGCAGCTTCCCGACTAGCGGGGGGGCCTACGACGGAAACATTCAGTACTTC. Its protein is CASSFPTSGGAYDGNIQYF.

The CDR3 bases are TGTGCCAGCAGTTCCTCGACAGGGTACACTGAAGCTTTCTTT. Amino acids: CASSSSTGYTEAFF. This rearrangement joins TRBV27 to TRBJ1-1; 7 bases align to TRBD1. This CDR3 has 14 amino acids. Germline CDR1 is MNHEY and CDR2 is SMNVEV (reference sequence). V trimming: 4 bases; J trimming: 3 bases; junction bases outside the gene matches: 5.

V and J are TRBV3-1 (or the pseudogene TRBV3-2) and TRBJ2-1; 12 positions agree with TRBD2. CDR1 is LGHDT and CDR2 is YNNKEL in the germline V gene (reference sequence). This CDR3 is built from 17 residues. Germline trimming cut 0 bases from V and 4 bases from J; bases unmatched to any gene: 4. The CDR3: CASSQDLTSGGYNEQFF. In DNA, the CDR3 is TGTGCCAGCAGCCAAGATTTGACTAGCGGGGGTTACAATGAGCAGTTCTTC.

V is TRBV7-2 and J is TRBJ1-1; D unresolved. From germline, CDR1 is SGHTA and CDR2 FQGNSA. V lost 1 base and J 4 bases, leaving 10 bases between the germline ends. The CDR3 consists of 14 residues. CDR3 residues: CASSLESSSTEAFF. Here the CDR3 DNA reads TGTGCCAGCAGCTTAGAGAGTTCCAGCACTGAAGCTTTCTTT. Based on the CDR3 plus reference TRBV7-2 and TRBJ1-1, the full variable domain is GAGVSQSPSNKVTEKGKDVELRCDPISGHTALYWYRQSLGQGLEFLIYFQGNSAPDKSGLPSDRFSAERTGGSVSTLTIQRTQQEDSAVYLCASSLESSSTEAFFGQGTRLTVV.